A single sample gave rise to the 14 T cell receptor beta chains below, sequenced in a study of radiation and T cells in renal cell carcinoma. Clones were sequenced by immunoSEQ multiplex PCR, and TCRdb holds only the in-frame ones, with some missing. The top ten hold around 2.5% of the sample, which has more than 60,000 clones, approximately 82% seen once. Time point denoted: blood 4 weeks post-SBRT, at nephrectomy. Treatment described: 15 Gy SBRT to primary tumor, nephrectomy 4 weeks later. This specimen was blood, taken from a patient whose treatment included radiotherapy and nephrectomy. The receptors were sampled from an older woman with renal cell carcinoma.

This clone occurred a few times. The genes are TRBV6-5 and TRBJ1-2; D is unclear. Looked up from germline, CDR1 is MNHEY and CDR2 is SVGAGI. The ends were cut back, 4 bases at V and 4 bases at J, with 10 bases in the middle. The CDR3 spans 13 residues. DNA of the CDR3: TGTGCCAGCAGTTCGTCAGGATTCTATGGCTACACCTTC. It codes for CASSSSGFYGYTF.

This clone was observed a single time. The CDR3 DNA reads as TGTGCCAGCACCCCCGCCGGAGGGAACTATGGCTACACCTTC. It encodes CASTPAGGNYGYTF. The chain carries TRBV6-1 and TRBJ1-2; D unresolved. This CDR3 has 14 residues. V lost 7 bases, J lost 2 bases, and 14 bases lay in between. Germline CDR1 is MNHNS and CDR2 is SASEGT.

CDR3 region: CASTPPARDRTRSTEAFF. In DNA, the CDR3 is TGTGCCAGCACCCCCCCCGCCCGGGACAGGACGAGGAGCACTGAAGCTTTCTTT. This chain joins TRBV13 and TRBJ1-1; 8 positions agree with TRBD1. With 7 bases clipped from V and 4 bases from J, the junction kept 20 bases outside the gene matches. Germline V gene data show CDR1 as PRHDT and CDR2 as FYEKMQ (reference sequence). The CDR3 extends over 18 amino acids.

This clone was counted between two and nine times. The chain couples TRBV2 to TRBJ1-1, with no clear D. Germline V lookup: CDR1 SNHLY, CDR2 FYNNEI. Trimming left V 3 bases short and J 3 bases short, with 8 bases between. The CDR3 extends over 13 amino acids. This CDR3 is CASSDNSYTEAFF. Written as DNA, the CDR3 is TGTGCCAGCAGTGATAACAGTTACACTGAAGCTTTCTTT.

The J gene is TRBJ2-3, the V gene TRBV6-1; 8 positions agree with TRBD1. CDR1 and CDR2 (germline): MNHNS, SASEGT. The V gene end was trimmed by 4 bases and the J gene end by 5 bases; junction bases not matched to a gene: 5. The CDR3 length is 14 residues. The CDR3 DNA reads TGTGCCAGCAGTGCGGACAGGGCCCGAGATACGCAGTATTTT. This encodes CASSADRARDTQYF.

V gene TRBV28 combines with J gene TRBJ1-4; 11 nucleotides line up with TRBD1. V shed 5 bases, J shed 7 bases, and the junction held 12 bases outside the gene matches. The CDR3 has 17 residues. The V gene's germline CDR1 is MDHEN and CDR2 SYDVKM. Here the CDR3 DNA reads TGTGCCAGCAGTCTCACATCATGGACAGGGGGCGGTGAAAAACTGTTTTTT. It yields the protein CASSLTSWTGGGEKLFF. Looking up the rest from reference TRBV28 and TRBJ1-4 gives the full variable domain: DVKVTQSSRYLVKRTGEKVFLECVQDMDHENMFWYRQDPGLGLRLIYFSYDVKMKEKGDIPEGYSVSREKKERFSLILESASTNQTSMYLCASSLTSWTGGGEKLFFGSGTQLSVL.

The chain uses TRBV7-2 and TRBJ2-1; perhaps TRBD1 as D (6 bases). CDR1 SGHTA and CDR2 FQGNSA come from the germline V gene. This CDR3 comprises 13 residues. Deletions cut 4 bases from V and 7 bases from J, with 11 bases between. The CDR3 sequence: CASSSIGQNEQFF. CDR3 in DNA: TGTGCCAGCAGCTCGATCGGACAGAATGAGCAGTTCTTC.

This clone is categorized as medium-sized (0.01 to 0.1%). This chain links TRBV9 with TRBJ2-7, with D perhaps TRBD1 (6 bases). This CDR3 has 14 residues. V gave up 3 bases and J gave up 5 bases, with 15 bases separating them. CDR1 is SGDLS, CDR2 YYNGEE, per germline. The CDR3 nucleotides are TGTGCCAGCAGCGCCCGACAGGCCACTAACGAGCAGTACTTC. Amino acids: CASSARQATNEQYF.

This clone was seen a handful of times. The chain links TRBV5-5 to TRBJ1-1; TRBD1 matches 7 bases. Germline V gene lookup returns CDR1 SGHKS and CDR2 YYEKEE (reference sequence). This CDR3 is built from 12 residues. Trimming took 4 bases from V and 11 from J; bases not matched to a gene: 8. CDR3 coding DNA: TGTGCCAGCAGCGCTTCGACAGGGTTGGCTTTCTTT. Its translation is CASSASTGLAFF.

There are a few counts of this clone. The chain has TRBV19 and TRBJ1-1; D unresolved. The CDR3 length is 12 residues. Germline V gives CDR1 LNHDA, CDR2 SQIVND (reference sequence). V lost 3 bases to trimming and J lost 6 bases, with 8 bases between them. Here the CDR3 reads CASSIIGAEAFF. The CDR3, as DNA: TGTGCCAGTAGTATCATCGGGGCTGAAGCTTTCTTT. The variable domain in full, completed from reference TRBV19 and TRBJ1-1, reads DGGITQSPKYLFRKEGQNVTLSCEQNLNHDAMYWYRQDPGQGLRLIYYSQIVNDFQKGDIAEGYSVSREKKESFPLTVTSAQKNPTAFYLCASSIIGAEAFFGQGTRLTVV.

The chain employs TRBV28 and TRBJ2-1; 8 nucleotides match TRBD2. The V and J ends lost 6 bases and 5 bases, in that order; junction bases with no gene match: 9. CDR1 MDHEN and CDR2 SYDVKM come from the germline V gene. The CDR3 has 15 residues. CDR3 coding DNA: TGTGCCAGCAGAGCCTCCGGGACTAGAAACAATGAGCAGTTCTTC. This sequence encodes CASRASGTRNNEQFF.

In nucleotides, the CDR3 is TGCGCCAGCAGCCATGGACCCGGGACGGAGAACACTGAAGCTTTCTTT. The encoded protein is CASSHGPGTENTEAFF. This chain joins TRBV4-1 and TRBJ1-1; TRBD1 might be the D (5 bases). Deletions cut 3 bases from V and 1 base from J, with 15 bases between. The CDR3 consists of 16 residues. The V gene's germline CDR1 is MGHRA and CDR2 YSYEKL.

The chain combines TRBV5-1 with TRBJ1-6, with 7 bases identical to TRBD1. Per germline, CDR1 SGHRS and CDR2 YFSETQ. The CDR3 length is 17 residues. V was clipped by 5 bases and J by 9 bases; unmatched bases: 17. The CDR3 here is CASSPRQGQSLSSPLHF. CDR3 sequence (DNA): TGCGCCAGCAGTCCTAGGCAGGGACAGAGCCTTTCTTCACCCCTCCACTTT.

J is TRBJ2-5 and V is TRBV11-2; D remains ambiguous. Germline V lookup: CDR1 SGHAT, CDR2 FQNNGV. The CDR3 sequence is 13 residues long. The germline V and J ends were trimmed by 1 base and 1 base, with 4 bases remaining between them. The chain's CDR3 is CASSLVTQETQYF. The CDR3 nucleotides are TGTGCCAGCAGCTTAGTTACCCAAGAGACCCAGTACTTC.